The entry below describes one TCR beta chain. Its antigen is currently unknown. Peripheral blood genomic DNA, not sorted cells or RNA, was the template. This specimen comes from a study of T cell repertoires in aging, cancer and after chemotherapy. As for the study in general: Donors were grouped into six age bands spanning 30 or younger through 70 or older.

The V gene's germline CDR1 is SGHTA and CDR2 FQGNSA. Trimming took off 2 bases at V and 7 bases at J, with 23 bases between the two ends. This CDR3 has 17 amino acids. Rearranged V-D-J TRB sequences were amplified with a mixed TRB-A/B primer pool. TCRdb redid the calling of the multiplex PCR reads with MiXCR, one entry per CDR3 protein. The sample lists over 15,000 distinct CDR3 sequences, roughly 35% occurring once. Broader study findings: No conclusions about immunological memory after chemotherapy can be drawn from the repertoire data. In healthy donors, age-related TCR diversity loss mainly reflected lost richness.

This sequence originates from a human donor with a solid tumor. Sequenced sample: blood. V usage is TRBV7-2 and J usage is TRBJ1-2; D perhaps matches TRBD1 (5 bases). This CDR3 is CASSLRVYDRGEGGYTF. The CDR3 DNA sequence: TGTGCCAGCAGCTTACGTGTGTATGATCGGGGCGAGGGTGGCTACACCTTC.